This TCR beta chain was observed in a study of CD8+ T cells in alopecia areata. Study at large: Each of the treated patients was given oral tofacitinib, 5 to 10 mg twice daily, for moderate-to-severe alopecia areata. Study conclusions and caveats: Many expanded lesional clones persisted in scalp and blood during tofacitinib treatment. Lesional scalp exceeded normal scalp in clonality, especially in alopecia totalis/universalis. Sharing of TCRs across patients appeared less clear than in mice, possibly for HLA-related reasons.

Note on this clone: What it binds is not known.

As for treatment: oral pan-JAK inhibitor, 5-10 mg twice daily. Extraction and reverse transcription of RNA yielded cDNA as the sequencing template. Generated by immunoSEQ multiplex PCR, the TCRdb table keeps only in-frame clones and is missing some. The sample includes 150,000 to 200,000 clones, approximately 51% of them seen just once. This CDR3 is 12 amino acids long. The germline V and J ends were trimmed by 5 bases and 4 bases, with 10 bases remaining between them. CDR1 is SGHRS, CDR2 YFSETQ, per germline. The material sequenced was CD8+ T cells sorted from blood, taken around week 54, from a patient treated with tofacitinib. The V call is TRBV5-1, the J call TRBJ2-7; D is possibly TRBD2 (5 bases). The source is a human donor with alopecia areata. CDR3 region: CASRLPGYEQYF. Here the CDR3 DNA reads TGCGCCAGCAGGTTACCGGGGTACGAGCAGTACTTC.